This is a list of T cell receptor beta chains from one sample in a study of blood T cell repertoires in COVID-19. Assay used: immunoSEQ multiplex PCR; TCRdb lists only in-frame clones, some missing. The repertoire holds about 140,000 clones, with around 80% as singletons. Sequencing was done on a sample of peripheral blood. The origin of the receptors is a man in his 60s with active or convalescent COVID-19. The CDR3 runs from the conserved cysteine through the conserved F or W. The D gene is left open where the match is weak. Rows give clone size only sometimes, using once, few, many, or a class for an expanded clone.

14,TRBV19,TRBJ1-2,-,few,TGTGCCAGTAGTATGGCAGAAACTAACTATGGCTACACCTTC,CASSMAETNYGYTF
15,TRBV11-2,TRBJ2-7,-,-,TGTGCCAGCAGCCCGGGACAAGCAAACTCCTACGAGCAGTACTTC,CASSPGQANSYEQYF
13,TRBV19,TRBJ1-1,-,-,TGTGCCAGTAGTACCGGGATGAACACTGAAGCTTTCTTT,CASSTGMNTEAFF
14,TRBV5-4,TRBJ2-5,-,-,TGTGCCAGCAGCTTGAGAACAGAACAAGAGACCCAGTACTTC,CASSLRTEQETQYF
17,TRBV15,TRBJ1-2,-,-,TGTGCCACCAGCAGAGATCGTTCAGCGTCACAGGGTTATGGCTACACCTTC,CATSRDRSASQGYGYTF
17,TRBV11-2,TRBJ2-1,TRBD2,-,TGTGCCAGCAGCAAAGGACTAGCGGGTGTCCACATAAATGAGCAGTTCTTC,CASSKGLAGVHINEQFF
15,TRBV18,TRBJ2-2,-,-,TGTGCCAGCTTAACAGGGATCCGGAACACCGGGGAGCTGTTTTTT,CASLTGIRNTGELFF
14,TRBV5-1,TRBJ1-5,-,-,TGCGCCAGCAGCCGGGACTTTAGCAATCAGCCCCAGCATTTT,CASSRDFSNQPQHF
14,TRBV2,TRBJ2-5,-,-,TGTGCCAGCAACCAGGACCGGGGGCAAGAGACCCAGTACTTC,CASNQDRGQETQYF
16,TRBV7-2,TRBJ2-3,TRBD1,-,TGTGCCAGCAGCCGGCAACAGGGGGTCGTGGCAGATACGCAGTATTTT,CASSRQQGVVADTQYF
16,TRBV5-6,TRBJ2-2,-,-,TGTGCCAGCAGCTTGGGCGCAGGCCCGAACACCGGGGAGCTGTTTTTT,CASSLGAGPNTGELFF
14,TRBV19,TRBJ1-1,TRBD1,-,TGTGCCAGTAGTAAACCGGGACAGAAAACTGAAGCTTTCTTT,CASSKPGQKTEAFF
14,TRBV27,TRBJ1-1,-,-,TGTGCCAGCAGTTCTCCGACGGGAAACACTGAAGCTTTCTTT,CASSSPTGNTEAFF
15,TRBV4-1,TRBJ2-1,-,-,TGCGCCAGCAGCCAAGGGGCTAGCGCTAACAATGAGCAGTTCTTC,CASSQGASANNEQFF
13,TRBV30,TRBJ1-2,-,-,TGTGCCTGGAGTGGTGTGGGAAGGGGCGGCTACACCTTC,CAWSGVGRGGYTF
13,TRBV30,TRBJ1-2,TRBD1,few,TGTGCCTCCGATATGGACAGGGGCTATGGCTACACCTTC,CASDMDRGYGYTF
15,TRBV11-3,TRBJ2-5,-,-,TGTGCCAGCAGCCGGACTAATACCAAGGGAGAGACCCAGTACTTC,CASSRTNTKGETQYF
16,TRBV4-1,TRBJ2-1,-,-,TGCGCCAGCAGCCGGTCTCTAGGGGACTCTTTCGATGAGCAGTTCTTC,CASSRSLGDSFDEQFF
15,TRBV3-1/TRBV3-2,TRBJ2-2,-,-,TGTGCCAGCAGCGTCGGACAGCCAACAACCGGGGAGCTGTTTTTT,CASSVGQPTTGELFF
17,TRBV24-1,TRBJ2-3,-,-,TGTGCCACCAGTGATTTGCGCGGAGCTACTAGCACAGATACGCAGTATTTT,CATSDLRGATSTDTQYF
13,TRBV6-1,TRBJ1-1,-,-,TGTGCCAGCAGTGAAGTCCGGAACACTGAAGCTTTCTTT,CASSEVRNTEAFF
19,TRBV6-2/TRBV6-3,TRBJ2-3,TRBD2,-,TGTGCCAGCAGTTACCCAACCTACCTTAGCGGGGGGGCGGAAGATACGCAGTATTTT,CASSYPTYLSGGAEDTQYF
15,TRBV3-1/TRBV3-2,TRBJ1-1,-,-,TGTGCCAGCAGCCAAGGGTTCGCGGGCCGGACTGAAGCTTTCTTT,CASSQGFAGRTEAFF
14,TRBV5-5,TRBJ2-3,TRBD1,-,TGTGCCAGCAGCCCAGGACAGGCAACAGATACGCAGTATTTT,CASSPGQATDTQYF
17,TRBV4-3,TRBJ2-1,-,once,TGCGCCAGCAGCCAACGGGGACACCTTAGCTCCTACAATGAGCAGTTCTTC,CASSQRGHLSSYNEQFF
17,TRBV7-2,TRBJ2-3,TRBD2,-,TGTGCCAGCAGCAAACGGACTAGCGGGGGGGCCGCAGATACGCAGTATTTT,CASSKRTSGGAADTQYF
19,TRBV4-1,TRBJ1-2,TRBD1,-,TGCGCCAGCAGCCCCTTGGGCCGGGACAGGGGCCCTAATAACTATGGCTACACCTTC,CASSPLGRDRGPNNYGYTF
11,TRBV20-1,TRBJ1-1,-,-,TGCAGTGCTCCCCGACACAGTGAAGCTTTCTTT,CSAPRHSEAFF
14,TRBV6-2/TRBV6-3,TRBJ1-5,-,-,TGTGCCAGCAGTTACGGGAGAGGGGGAAAGCCCCAGCATTTT,CASSYGRGGKPQHF
14,TRBV13,TRBJ1-1,-,-,TGTGCCAGCAGCCAAAGGTCAGGGAACACTGAAGCTTTCTTT,CASSQRSGNTEAFF
16,TRBV6-6,TRBJ1-2,-,once,TGTGCCAGCAGACAAACCGGGGCCGGAGGGTTCGCCGGCTACACCTTC,CASRQTGAGGFAGYTF
15,TRBV6-4,TRBJ1-2,TRBD1,-,TGTGCCAGCAGTGCCACCGCCGGGACAGGGCTTGGCTACACCTTC,CASSATAGTGLGYTF
12,TRBV27,TRBJ1-2,-,-,TGTGCCAGCAGTGCCCCAATTGGCGGCTACACCTTC,CASSAPIGGYTF
15,TRBV19,TRBJ1-1,TRBD1,once,TGTGCCAGTAGTATCCAACCAGGGGGTAACACTGAAGCTTTCTTT,CASSIQPGGNTEAFF
16,TRBV7-8,TRBJ2-7,TRBD1,-,TGTGCCAGCAGCTTTTCGAGGGACAGGGGGTCCCACGAGCAGTACTTC,CASSFSRDRGSHEQYF
15,TRBV6-1,TRBJ1-2,TRBD1,once,TGTGCCAGCAGTGACGGACAGGGGGCATACTATGGCTACACCTTC,CASSDGQGAYYGYTF
15,TRBV13,TRBJ2-5,TRBD2,-,TGTGCCAGCCTGGGGAGGGAGTATAACCAAGAGACCCAGTACTTC,CASLGREYNQETQYF
15,TRBV9,TRBJ2-5,TRBD2,-,TGTGCCAGCAGCGTAGCGGGGGGGCCTAAGGAGACCCAGTACTTC,CASSVAGGPKETQYF
13,TRBV6-5,TRBJ1-2,-,-,TGTGCCAGCACCCCGGGGGGGACAATTCTTTACACCTTC,CASTPGGTILYTF
16,TRBV14,TRBJ2-1,TRBD2,-,TGTGCCAGCAGCGTTTCCGGGACTAACTCCTACAATGAGCAGTTCTTC,CASSVSGTNSYNEQFF
17,TRBV11-3,TRBJ2-6,-,-,TGTGCCAGCAGCTTAGGATGGACATACTCTGGGGCCAACGTCCTGACTTTC,CASSLGWTYSGANVLTF
14,TRBV12-5,TRBJ2-1,-,-,TGTGCTAGTGGTCCCGCCCCAGGGGACAATGAGCAGTTCTTC,CASGPAPGDNEQFF
16,TRBV6-6,TRBJ1-6,-,-,TGTGCCAGCAGTCCCCGTTCCCCCGGGTCTAATTCACCCCTCCACTTT,CASSPRSPGSNSPLHF
13,TRBV14,TRBJ1-2,-,-,TGTGCCAGCAGCCCCCAGGGGAACTATGGCTACACCTTC,CASSPQGNYGYTF
14,TRBV11-2,TRBJ1-5,-,-,TGTGCCAGCAGCTCAACCCAGGGCAATCAGCCCCAGCATTTT,CASSSTQGNQPQHF